Below, 6 T cell receptor beta chains from the same sample are listed, as sequenced in a study of neurological immune-mediated disorders. A single record per CDR3 protein comes from TCRdb applying MiXCR to the 5' RACE reads. The table has about 65,000 distinct CDR3 sequences, 3.5% to 5% seen once. Specimen: PBMCs. Source of these receptors: a man aged 45-65 years with multiple sclerosis.

This clonotype was counted at least ten times. This chain uses TRBV5-1 with TRBJ2-1; D is ambiguous. Trimming shortened V by 0 bases and J by 0 bases, and 10 bases separated the two germline ends. The germline V gene encodes CDR1 SGHRS and CDR2 YFSETQ. CDR3 length: 16 residues. The CDR3 bases are TGCGCCAGCAGCTTGGATAGCCGAAGCTCCTACAATGAGCAGTTCTTC. Amino acid sequence: CASSLDSRSSYNEQFF.

This clonotype was detected many times. The chain joins TRBV12-3 or TRBV12-4 to TRBJ1-2; D unclear. This CDR3 spans 14 amino acids. V was shortened by 6 bases and J by 4 bases, with 15 bases between the two germline ends. This CDR3 is CASSPVLKVYGYTF. The CDR3 DNA is TGTGCCAGCAGCCCAGTGTTAAAGGTCTATGGCTACACCTTC.

This clonotype appeared many times. V and J are TRBV20-1 and TRBJ2-5; D call uncertain. V lost 6 bases to trimming and J lost 5 bases, with 16 bases between them. The length of the CDR3 is 13 residues. Germline CDR1 is DFQATT and CDR2 is SNEGSKA (reference sequence). CDR3 in DNA: TGCAGTGCCGCCCAGTCGGTTCGGGAGACCCAGTACTTC. This encodes CSAAQSVRETQYF.

This clonotype came up many times. The chain recombines TRBV29-1 with TRBJ1-5; possibly TRBD1 for D (5 bases). CDR1 is SQVTM, CDR2 ANQGSEA, per germline. The V and J ends lost 3 bases and 5 bases respectively, with 8 bases between them. CDR3 length: 12 amino acids. In DNA, the CDR3 is TGCAGCGTTGACCGGGACCATCAGCCCCAGCATTTT. Protein: CSVDRDHQPQHF. Variable domain in full (rest from reference TRBV29-1 and TRBJ1-5): SAVISQKPSRDICQRGTSLTIQCQVDSQVTMMFWYRQQPGQSLTLIATANQGSEATYESGFVIDKFPISRPNLTFSTLTVSNMSPEDSSIYLCSVDRDHQPQHFGDGTRLSIL.

This clonotype was detected ten times or more. This chain uses TRBV20-1 with TRBJ2-1; maybe TRBD1 (5 bases). Germline CDR1 reads DFQATT; CDR2 reads SNEGSKA (reference sequence). Trimming removed 0 bases from V and 6 bases from J, with 21 bases in between. This CDR3 spans 17 amino acids. The CDR3 region has the DNA TGCAGTGCTAGAGATTTGGGGCCTACTCTAGGATCCAATGAGCAGTTCTTC. Protein sequence: CSARDLGPTLGSNEQFF.

This clonotype has a count of ten or more. V usage is TRBV6-5 and J usage is TRBJ1-5, with TRBD1 matching 8 bases. Per germline, CDR1 MNHEY and CDR2 SVGAGI. The junction had 5 bases not matched to a gene; V was cut back by 6 bases and J by 7 bases. The CDR3 runs 13 residues. The CDR3 nucleotides read TGTGCCAGCAGATTGGACAGGGACCAGCCCCAGCATTTT. Residues: CASRLDRDQPQHF.